The TCR beta chain described here comes from a study of T cell clones after liver transplantation (dated by TCRdb to the late 2010s). Broadly, across the study: Samples were obtained from ITN030ST, a randomized trial in which withdrawal of immunosuppression was attempted within 2 years of liver transplantation. Blood samples were collected pre-transplant, pre-randomization before withdrawal, and post-randomization after either full withdrawal or failed withdrawal. Donor-reactive T cell clones were identified using TCRbeta sequencing after a pre-transplant mixed lymphocyte reaction and were then followed in post-transplant blood. The study cohort included 8 liver transplant recipients, of whom 3 were classified as tolerant and 5 as non-tolerant. Third party-reactive TCRbeta sequences were also identified from pre-transplant MLRs to serve as an antigen-independent comparator for donor-reactive sequences. To count as tolerant, a recipient had to stay completely off immunosuppression for at least one year without liver enzymes climbing beyond twice the upper limit of normal. The subjects received no induction therapy and were kept on standard immunosuppression until randomization at 12-24 months post-transplant. Of the eight recipients, a few were HCV-positive, while the remaining recipients had been transplanted for non-autoimmune, non-viral indications. The paper's findings and limits, for the study overall: Circulating donor-reactive CD4 TCRbeta sequences fell significantly post-transplant in most of the 8 subjects, irrespective of tolerance or HCV status. Because allograft tissue specimens were not available, migration of donor-reactive T cells into the graft, rather than deletion, may have occurred. After accounting for repertoire turnover, donor-reactive detection was significantly reduced in 7 of 8 subjects for CD4 and 8 of 8 for CD8. Donor-reactive sequences decreased more than third party-reactive sequences, which suggests partial antigen-specific deletion that was not related to withdrawal success. The conclusions were considered preliminary, being limited by small, heterogeneous patient numbers and non-standardized post-transplant time points. In two subjects, low numbers of available donor cells limited the measurable donor-reactive repertoire.

Using immunoSEQ, frozen genomic DNA was subjected to high-throughput TCRbeta CDR3 sequencing, a process that included PCR amplification, mapping, bias correction and internal controls. In the original analysis: Productive rearrangements were retained, and unique TCRbeta sequences were defined by the CDR3 nucleotide sequence together with the V and J gene. A sequence counted as donor-reactive only if the sequence showed at least 5-fold expansion in CFSE-low cells compared with unstimulated pre-transplant cells and had a frequency of at least 0.01%. Per-subject minimum frequency thresholds, based on the lowest-template unstimulated sample, ensured at least 90% detection power. Jensen-Shannon divergence between the top 1000 TCRbeta sequences after and before transplant was used to measure repertoire turnover. Two-sided Fisher's exact tests were used to test for changes in how often donor-reactive sequences were detected. TCRdb took over this immuneACCESS table, retaining in-frame rearrangements with V and J assigned. Such tables are incomplete; in checked studies, under half of the missing clones stem from an unresolved V gene, and the remainder is unexplained. V and J calls and clone size follow that table, whereas D and trimming were derived from the DNA. Across this sample there are roughly 100,000 clones, with more than 75% seen only once. Jointly, the top ten make up around 0.97% of the sample.

The meaning of the sample's time point label: pre-transplant. Thawed unstimulated PBMCs were stained for CD3, CD4 and CD8 and FACS-sorted into CD3+CD4+ and CD3+CD8+ populations. All 8 studied subjects were randomized to withdrawal of immunosuppression. The Qiagen DNeasy Blood and Tissue Kit was used to isolate genomic DNA. The germline V gene specifies SGHDN as CDR1 and FVKESK as CDR2. Inclusive of the bounding cysteine and phenylalanine, the CDR3 is 15 residues long. Just the 45-base CDR3 DNA is kept, in frame starting at base 1. From V the trimming removes 2 bases and from J it removes 10 bases, while the gene matches leave 4 bases of the junction unaccounted for. This clone showed up just once. The target of this receptor is not known. No base-level quality is on record; no much larger clone is a single base apart.

The clonotype originates from a human donor who received a liver transplant. The rearrangement combines TRBV14 with TRBJ2-1; TRBD2 agrees with 14 junctional bases. The material was CD4+ T cells from blood, obtained before liver transplant. CDR3 loop: CASSQLGLAGEEQFF. The nucleotides are TGTGCCAGCAGCCAACTGGGACTAGCGGGGGAAGAGCAGTTCTTC.